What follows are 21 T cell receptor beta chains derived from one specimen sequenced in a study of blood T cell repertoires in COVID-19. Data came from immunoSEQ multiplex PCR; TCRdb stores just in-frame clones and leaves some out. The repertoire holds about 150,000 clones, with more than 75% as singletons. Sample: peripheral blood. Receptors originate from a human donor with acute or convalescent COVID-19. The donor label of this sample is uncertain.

CDR3 in amino acids: CASSQQGFGSGELFF. For the CDR3, the DNA is TGCGCCAGCAGCCAACAGGGTTTTGGTAGCGGGGAGCTGTTTTTT. The chain carries TRBV5-1 and TRBJ2-2, with TRBD1 as a possible D gene (6 bases). There are 15 residues in the CDR3. The germline V and J ends were trimmed by 4 bases and 7 bases, with 17 bases remaining between them. Germline V gene data show CDR1 as SGHRS and CDR2 as YFSETQ.

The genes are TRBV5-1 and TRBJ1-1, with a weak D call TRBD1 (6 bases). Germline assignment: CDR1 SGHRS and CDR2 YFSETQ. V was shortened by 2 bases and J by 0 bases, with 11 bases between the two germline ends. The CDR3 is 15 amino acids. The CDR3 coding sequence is TGCGCCAGCAGCTTTCCGGACAGAATGAACACTGAAGCTTTCTTT. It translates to CASSFPDRMNTEAFF.

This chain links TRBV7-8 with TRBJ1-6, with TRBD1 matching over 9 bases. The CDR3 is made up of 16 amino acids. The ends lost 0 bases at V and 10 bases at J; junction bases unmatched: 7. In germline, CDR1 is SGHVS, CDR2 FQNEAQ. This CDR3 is CASSLAPGQGKSPLHF. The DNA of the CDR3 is TGTGCCAGCAGCTTAGCGCCGGGACAGGGTAAATCACCCCTCCACTTT.

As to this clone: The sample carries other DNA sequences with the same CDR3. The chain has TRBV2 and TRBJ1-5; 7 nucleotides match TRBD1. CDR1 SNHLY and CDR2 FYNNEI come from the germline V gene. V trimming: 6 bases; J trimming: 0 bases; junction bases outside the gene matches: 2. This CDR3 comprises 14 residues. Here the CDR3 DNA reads TGTGCCAGCAGACAGGGGAATAGCAATCAGCCCCAGCATTTT. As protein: CASRQGNSNQPQHF.

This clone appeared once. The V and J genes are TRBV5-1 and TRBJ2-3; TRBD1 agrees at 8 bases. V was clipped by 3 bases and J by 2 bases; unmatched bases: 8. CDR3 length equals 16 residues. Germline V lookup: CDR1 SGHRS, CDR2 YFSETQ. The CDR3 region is CASSSGTGGVTDTQYF. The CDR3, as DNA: TGCGCCAGCAGCTCCGGTACAGGGGGTGTCACAGATACGCAGTATTTT.

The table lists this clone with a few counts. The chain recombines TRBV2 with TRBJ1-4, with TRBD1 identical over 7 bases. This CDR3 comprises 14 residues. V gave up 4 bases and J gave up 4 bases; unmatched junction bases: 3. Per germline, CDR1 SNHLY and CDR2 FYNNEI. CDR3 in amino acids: CASSAGGHNEKLFF. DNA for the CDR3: TGTGCCAGCAGTGCAGGGGGGCATAATGAAAAACTGTTTTTT. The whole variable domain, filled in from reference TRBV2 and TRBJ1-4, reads EPEVTQTPSHQVTQMGQEVILRCVPISNHLYFYWYRQILGQKVEFLVSFYNNEISEKSEIFDDQFSVERPDGSNFTLKIRSTKLEDSAMYFCASSAGGHNEKLFFGSGTQLSVL.

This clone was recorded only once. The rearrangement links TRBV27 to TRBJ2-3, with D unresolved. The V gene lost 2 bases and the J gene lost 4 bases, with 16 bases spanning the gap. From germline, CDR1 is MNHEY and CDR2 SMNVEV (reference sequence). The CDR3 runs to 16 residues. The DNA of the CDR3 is TGTGCCAGCAGTTTAGGCCCGAGCGACCTGGCAGATACGCAGTATTTT. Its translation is CASSLGPSDLADTQYF.

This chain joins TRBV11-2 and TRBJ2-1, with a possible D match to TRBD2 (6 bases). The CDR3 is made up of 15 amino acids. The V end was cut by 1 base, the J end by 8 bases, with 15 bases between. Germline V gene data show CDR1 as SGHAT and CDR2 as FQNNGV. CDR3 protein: CASSLGPGRGDEQFF. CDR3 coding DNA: TGTGCCAGCAGCTTAGGGCCCGGCCGCGGGGATGAGCAGTTCTTC. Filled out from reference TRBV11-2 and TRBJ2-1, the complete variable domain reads EAGVAQSPRYKIIEKRQSVAFWCNPISGHATLYWYQQILGQGPKLLIQFQNNGVVDDSQLPKDRFSAERLKGVDSTLKIQPAKLEDSAVYLCASSLGPGRGDEQFFGPGTRLTVL.

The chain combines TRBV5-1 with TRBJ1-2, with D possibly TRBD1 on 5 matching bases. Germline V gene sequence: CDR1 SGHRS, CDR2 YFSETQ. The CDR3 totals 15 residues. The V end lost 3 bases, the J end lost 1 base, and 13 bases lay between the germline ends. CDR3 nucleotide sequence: TGCGCCAGCAGCTCGACAGCAAATAGTAACTATGGCTACACCTTC. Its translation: CASSSTANSNYGYTF.

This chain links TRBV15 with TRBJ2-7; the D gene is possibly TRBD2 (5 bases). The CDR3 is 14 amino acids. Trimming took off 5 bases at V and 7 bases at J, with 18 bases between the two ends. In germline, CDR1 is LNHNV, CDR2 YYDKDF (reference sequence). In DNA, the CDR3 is TGTGCCACCAGCGCGGACGTCGGAACTAGGGAGCAGTACTTC. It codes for CATSADVGTREQYF.

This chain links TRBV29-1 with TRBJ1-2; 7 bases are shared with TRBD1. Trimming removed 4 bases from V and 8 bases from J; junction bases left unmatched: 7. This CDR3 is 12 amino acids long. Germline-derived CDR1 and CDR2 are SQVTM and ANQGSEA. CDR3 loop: CSVGRQGGGYTF. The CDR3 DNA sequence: TGCAGCGTTGGAAGGCAGGGGGGCGGCTACACCTTC. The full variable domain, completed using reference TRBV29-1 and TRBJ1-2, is SAVISQKPSRDICQRGTSLTIQCQVDSQVTMMFWYRQQPGQSLTLIATANQGSEATYESGFVIDKFPISRPNLTFSTLTVSNMSPEDSSIYLCSVGRQGGGYTFGSGTRLTVV.

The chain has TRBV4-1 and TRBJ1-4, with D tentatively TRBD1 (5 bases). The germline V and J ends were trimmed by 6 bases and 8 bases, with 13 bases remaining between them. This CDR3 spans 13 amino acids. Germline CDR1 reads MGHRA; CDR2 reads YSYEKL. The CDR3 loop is CASSLQGGEKLFF. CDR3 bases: TGCGCCAGCAGTCTTCAGGGTGGCGAAAAACTGTTTTTT.

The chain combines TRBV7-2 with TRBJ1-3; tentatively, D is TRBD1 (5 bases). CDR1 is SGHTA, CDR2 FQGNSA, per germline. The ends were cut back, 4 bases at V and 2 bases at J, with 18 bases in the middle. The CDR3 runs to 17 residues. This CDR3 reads CASSSLVGGYPGNTIYF. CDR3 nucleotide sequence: TGTGCCAGCAGCTCCCTAGTGGGGGGGTATCCTGGAAACACCATATATTTT.

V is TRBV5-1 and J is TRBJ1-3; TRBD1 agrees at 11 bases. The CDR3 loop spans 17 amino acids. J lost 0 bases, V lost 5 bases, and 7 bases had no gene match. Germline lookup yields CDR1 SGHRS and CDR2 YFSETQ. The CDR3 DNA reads TGCGCCAGCAGTTACTGGGACAGGGGGAACTCTGGAAACACCATATATTTT. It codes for CASSYWDRGNSGNTIYF.

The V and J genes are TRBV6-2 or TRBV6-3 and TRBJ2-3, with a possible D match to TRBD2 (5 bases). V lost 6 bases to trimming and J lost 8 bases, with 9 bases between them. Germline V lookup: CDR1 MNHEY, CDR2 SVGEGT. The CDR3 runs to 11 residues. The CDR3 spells CASSPSGTQYF. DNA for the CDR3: TGTGCCAGCAGCCCCAGCGGTACGCAGTATTTT.

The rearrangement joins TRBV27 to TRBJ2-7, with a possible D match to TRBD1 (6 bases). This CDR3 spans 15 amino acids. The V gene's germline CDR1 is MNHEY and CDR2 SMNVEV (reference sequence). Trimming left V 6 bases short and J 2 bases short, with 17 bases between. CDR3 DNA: TGTGCCAGCAGCTTGACACCGGGACAAGCCTACGAGCAGTACTTC. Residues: CASSLTPGQAYEQYF.

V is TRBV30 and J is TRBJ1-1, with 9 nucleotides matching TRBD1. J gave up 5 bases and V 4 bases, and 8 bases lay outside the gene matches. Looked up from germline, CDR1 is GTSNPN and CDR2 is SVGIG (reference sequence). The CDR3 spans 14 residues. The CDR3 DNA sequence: TGTGCCTGGAACCAAAGGACAGGGGTGACTGAAGCTTTCTTT. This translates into CAWNQRTGVTEAFF.

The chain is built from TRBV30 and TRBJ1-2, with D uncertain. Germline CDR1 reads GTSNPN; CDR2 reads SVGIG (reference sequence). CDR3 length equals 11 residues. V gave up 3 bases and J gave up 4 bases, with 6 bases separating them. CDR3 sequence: CAWRGGYGYTF. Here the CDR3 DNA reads TGTGCCTGGAGGGGAGGCTATGGCTACACCTTC.

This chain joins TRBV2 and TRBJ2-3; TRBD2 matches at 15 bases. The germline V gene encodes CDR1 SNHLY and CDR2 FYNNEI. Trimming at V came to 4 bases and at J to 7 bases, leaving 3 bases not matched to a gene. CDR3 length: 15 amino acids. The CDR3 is CASSVGTSGGYTQYF. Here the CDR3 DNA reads TGTGCCAGCAGTGTAGGGACTAGCGGGGGGTATACGCAGTATTTT.

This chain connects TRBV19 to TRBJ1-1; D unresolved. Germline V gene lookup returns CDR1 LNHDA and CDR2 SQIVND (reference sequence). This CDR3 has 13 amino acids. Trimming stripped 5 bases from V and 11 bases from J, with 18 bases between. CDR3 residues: CASSLITPGEAFF. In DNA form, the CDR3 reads TGTGCCAGTAGTCTCATAACCCCCGGGGAGGCTTTCTTT.

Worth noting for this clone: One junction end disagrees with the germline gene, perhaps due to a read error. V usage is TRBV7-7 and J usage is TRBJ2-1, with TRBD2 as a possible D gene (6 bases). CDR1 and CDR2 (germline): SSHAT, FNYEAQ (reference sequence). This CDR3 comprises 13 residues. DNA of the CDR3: TGTGCTAGCAGCTTAGAACGGGGGAATGAGCAGTTCTTC. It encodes CASSLERGNEQFF.